This is a list of T cell receptor beta chains from one sample in a study of PD-L1 blockade in urothelial cancer. Clones were sequenced by immunoSEQ multiplex PCR, and TCRdb holds only the in-frame ones, with some missing. The sample lists about 46,000 clones, approximately 85% occurring once. This material consisted of PBMCs, taken around atezolizumab (anti-PD-L1) treatment. All receptors come from a man over 45 with urothelial cancer. CDR3s include the opening cysteine and the closing phenylalanine or tryptophan. A D gene is named only where the DNA matches it firmly. The size entry is marked missing in some rows and otherwise reads once, few, many or a size class.

j_call | v_call | d_call | clone_size | cdr3_nt | cdr3_aa
TRBJ2-7 | TRBV6-1 | TRBD1 | few | TGTGCCAGCAGACCCACAGGGGGGATAGAGCAGTACTTC | CASRPTGGIEQYF
TRBJ1-3 | TRBV5-1 | TRBD1 | - | TGCGCCAGCAGCACCTTGGGGCAGGGGGCTGGAAACACCATATATTTT | CASSTLGQGAGNTIYF
TRBJ1-5 | TRBV7-9 | TRBD1 | - | TGTGCCAGCAGCTTAGAAGGGACAGTCAATCAGCCCCAGCATTTT | CASSLEGTVNQPQHF
TRBJ2-1 | TRBV4-1 | TRBD2 | - | TGCGCCAGCAGCCAAGTCCCAGCGGGAGGAGCCTACAATGAGCAGTTCTTC | CASSQVPAGGAYNEQFF
TRBJ1-4 | TRBV7-9 | - | once | TGTGCCAGCAGCCCTGGGACATCAACTAATGAAAAACTGTTTTTT | CASSPGTSTNEKLFF
TRBJ2-3 | TRBV7-2 | - | - | TGTGCCAGCAGCTTCGGCGGGGGCCGCACAGATACGCAGTATTTT | CASSFGGGRTDTQYF
TRBJ1-3 | TRBV30 | - | - | TGTGCCTGCCCGACCCGGGGACTTGGAAACACCATATATTTT | CACPTRGLGNTIYF
TRBJ2-1 | TRBV5-1 | TRBD2 | once | TGCGCCAGCAGCTTGTTAGCGGGAACCGTAGGGGAGCAGTTCTTC | CASSLLAGTVGEQFF
TRBJ2-2 | TRBV27 | - | - | TGTGCCAGCAGTCATGGGACACTCCCCGGGGAGCTGTTTTTT | CASSHGTLPGELFF
TRBJ1-3 | TRBV6-1 | TRBD1 | - | TGTGCCAGCTCCGCCGGGACAGGCTCTGGAAACACCATATATTTT | CASSAGTGSGNTIYF
TRBJ2-3 | TRBV19 | - | - | TGTGCCAGTAGTATTTTACAGGCGCCCCCCGGGGATACGCAGTATTTT | CASSILQAPPGDTQYF
TRBJ2-5 | TRBV7-2 | - | - | TGTGCCAGCAGTCAGACATCGGAGACCCAGTACTTC | CASSQTSETQYF
TRBJ1-1 | TRBV7-8 | - | - | TGTGCCAGCAGCGGGGGTACAGGGACGAACACTGAAGCTTTCTTT | CASSGGTGTNTEAFF
TRBJ2-2 | TRBV19 | - | - | TGTGCCAGTAGTATAGATTGGCCAACCGGGGAGCTGTTTTTT | CASSIDWPTGELFF
TRBJ1-1 | TRBV28 | - | - | TGTGCCAGCGGAAACAGTTTCATGAACACTGAAGCTTTCTTT | CASGNSFMNTEAFF
TRBJ2-1 | TRBV9 | TRBD1 | - | TGTGCCAGCAGCGACCCGGGACAGGGAGTGGACTCCTACAATGAGCAGTTCTTC | CASSDPGQGVDSYNEQFF
TRBJ2-3 | TRBV7-9 | TRBD1 | - | TGTGCCAGCAGCTTAGTACTCGGACAGGGGGCGTTAGATACGCAGTATTTT | CASSLVLGQGALDTQYF
TRBJ1-2 | TRBV6-1 | - | - | TGTGCCAGCCACGGAGGGGGGGGTGGCTACACCTTC | CASHGGGGGYTF
TRBJ1-5 | TRBV11-2 | - | - | TGTGCCAGCAGCTTAGGTTATAGCAATCAGCCCCAGCATTTT | CASSLGYSNQPQHF
TRBJ1-5 | TRBV28 | TRBD1 | - | TGTGCCAGCAGTTTGGGACAGGGCATGGTTCAGCCCCAGCATTTT | CASSLGQGMVQPQHF
TRBJ2-1 | TRBV7-9 | - | - | TGTGCCAGCAGCTTAGACTCCGGGAGGGGAAAGGGGGCGAATGAGCAGTTCTTC | CASSLDSGRGKGANEQFF
TRBJ2-5 | TRBV6-5 | - | - | TGTGCCAGCAGTTATCCGGACAGCAGGGAGACCCAGTACTTC | CASSYPDSRETQYF
TRBJ1-4 | TRBV4-2 | - | - | TGTGCCAGCACGCTTCCGCGTGGGCCTGCTAATGAAAAACTGTTTTTT | CASTLPRGPANEKLFF
TRBJ2-7 | TRBV30 | - | few | TGTGCCTGGGGGAAACAGGGTCTGAACGAGCAGTACTTC | CAWGKQGLNEQYF
TRBJ1-5 | TRBV19 | - | - | TGTGCCAGTAGGTCAAGGGGCATCAATCAGCCCCAGCATTTT | CASRSRGINQPQHF
TRBJ2-5 | TRBV28 | TRBD1 | - | TGTGCCAGCAGGTTGGCGGGACAGGCGACCCAGTACTTC | CASRLAGQATQYF
TRBJ2-5 | TRBV6-1 | - | once | TGTGCCAGCGATAGAGGGGGACGCCGCCAAGAGACCCAGTACTTC | CASDRGGRRQETQYF
TRBJ1-2 | TRBV20-1 | - | - | TGCAGTGTCGGGAGAGAAAGCGGCTACACCTTC | CSVGRESGYTF
TRBJ2-1 | TRBV27 | - | - | TGTGCCAGCAGGCAAGGGGCTACTACCTACAATGAGCAGTTCTTC | CASRQGATTYNEQFF
TRBJ1-3 | TRBV19 | - | - | TGTGCCAGTAGCCTCGACCCAAGCCCCGGAGTCACCATATATTTT | CASSLDPSPGVTIYF
TRBJ1-5 | TRBV30 | TRBD1 | - | TGTGCCTGGAGTGGTTCAAGGGGGCTTCAGCCCCAGCATTTT | CAWSGSRGLQPQHF
TRBJ2-7 | TRBV7-2 | - | - | TGTGCCAGCAGGGGTGGGGGCCGATCGTACTTC | CASRGGGRSYF
TRBJ2-6 | TRBV6-1 | - | - | TGTGCCAGCAGTGAAGGGCCAACTGGGGCCAACGTCCTGACTTTC | CASSEGPTGANVLTF
TRBJ1-1 | TRBV7-9 | TRBD1 | - | TGTGCCAGCAGTTCCGGACAGGGGGCGCATACTGAAGCTTTCTTT | CASSSGQGAHTEAFF
TRBJ1-6 | TRBV6-1 | - | - | TGTGCCAGCAGTCCGGGTCCCTATAATTCACCCCTCCACTTT | CASSPGPYNSPLHF
TRBJ1-5 | TRBV6-5 | TRBD1 | - | TGTGCCAGCAGTTACTCCGGGACAGGGATCCATCAGCCCCAGCATTTT | CASSYSGTGIHQPQHF
TRBJ1-5 | TRBV12-5 | - | - | TGTGCTAGTGGTTTGGTCCCAGGGGCCCCAAGCAATCAGCCCCAGCATTTT | CASGLVPGAPSNQPQHF
TRBJ1-4 | TRBV5-1 | - | - | TGCGCCAGCAGTAGTAGTGTAACTAATGAAAAACTGTTTTTT | CASSSSVTNEKLFF
TRBJ2-1 | TRBV6-4 | - | - | TGTGCCAGCAGTGAAACAACCTACAATGAGCAGTTCTTC | CASSETTYNEQFF
TRBJ2-5 | TRBV4-1 | - | - | TGCGCCAGCAGCCCCACAGGGCGCGGAGAGACCCAGTACTTC | CASSPTGRGETQYF
TRBJ1-5 | TRBV4-1 | TRBD1 | - | TGCGCCAGCAGCGTGGACAGGGCAAATCAGCCCCAGCATTTT | CASSVDRANQPQHF
TRBJ1-1 | TRBV7-3 | - | - | TGTGCCAGCAGCTTAGGGGGGATGAACACTGAAGCTTTCTTT | CASSLGGMNTEAFF
TRBJ2-7 | TRBV9 | - | - | TGTGCCAGCAGCCCTTCCGGTAACGAGCAGTACTTC | CASSPSGNEQYF
TRBJ2-7 | TRBV11-2 | TRBD2 | once | TGTGCCAGCAGCTTTCTAGCGGATTCCTACGAGCAGTACTTC | CASSFLADSYEQYF
TRBJ2-5 | TRBV5-1 | - | - | TGCGCCAGCAGCTACACACATGGAGAGACCCAGTACTTC | CASSYTHGETQYF
TRBJ2-1 | TRBV4-2 | - | - | TGTGCCAGCAGCCAAGGGCGGCGGCTAGCCGAAAAGTACCAGAGCTCCTACAATGAGCAGTTCTTC | CASSQGRRLAEKYQSSYNEQFF
TRBJ1-4 | TRBV6-5 | - | - | TGTGCCAGCAGTTACAGGGGACTGACAACTAATGAAAAACTGTTTTTT | CASSYRGLTTNEKLFF
TRBJ2-7 | TRBV7-8 | TRBD2 | - | TGTGCCAGCAGCTTAGTTTCCAGCGGGAGAATGGGGAAGCAGTACTTC | CASSLVSSGRMGKQYF
TRBJ2-7 | TRBV11-3 | TRBD2 | medium-sized | TGTGCCAGCAGCCCCGGGACTAGCGGGACCTACGAGCAGTACTTC | CASSPGTSGTYEQYF
TRBJ2-7 | TRBV7-2 | - | few | TGTGCCAGCAGCTCTGATTACTTCTCCTACGAGCAGTACTTC | CASSSDYFSYEQYF